A single sample gave rise to the 24 T cell receptor beta chains below, sequenced in a study of T cells expressing NK-cell markers. TCRdb reprocessed the 5' RACE reads; each CDR3 protein has one entry and no DNA is given. The sample table includes over 350,000 distinct CDR3 sequences. What was sequenced was blood T cells: a sorted CD56 or NKG2C T cell subset, CD4+ or CD8+ T cells, or bulk PBMC T cells (not recorded which). These receptors were taken from a woman in her forties or fifties in good health.

The chain employs TRBV20-1 and TRBJ2-7. The CDR3 has 14 amino acids. Germline V lookup: CDR1 DFQATT, CDR2 SNEGSKA (reference sequence). CDR3 sequence: CSARDDWSSYEQYF.

This chain joins TRBV24-1 and TRBJ1-1; lacking DNA, the TRBD1 call made by TCRdb goes unchecked. The CDR3 is made up of 14 amino acids. The germline V gene encodes CDR1 KGHDR and CDR2 SFDVKD. CDR3 sequence reads: CATSDSDSDAEAFF.

The chain joins TRBV5-1 to TRBJ2-7. CDR1 and CDR2 from the germline V gene are SGHRS and YFSETQ. This CDR3 is built from 14 residues. This CDR3 is CASNAGRESYEQYF.

CDR3 amino acids: CASSLPRTVGEQFF. The chain joins TRBV5-1 to TRBJ2-1; the TCRdb D gene call, TRBD1, has no DNA to confirm it. The CDR3 covers 14 residues. From germline, CDR1 is SGHRS and CDR2 YFSETQ.

V is TRBV2 and J is TRBJ1-2; TCRdb selects TRBD1, and the lack of DNA leaves this call unchecked. Germline V gene lookup returns CDR1 SNHLY and CDR2 FYNNEI. CDR3 length: 13 residues. CDR3 amino acids: CASRTGVSNGYTF.

This chain uses TRBV7-9 with TRBJ2-1. Germline V gene lookup returns CDR1 SEHNR and CDR2 FQNEAQ (reference sequence). The CDR3 is made up of 14 amino acids. CDR3 amino acids: CASSLGRSVDEQFF.

The chain links TRBV15 to TRBJ2-3. Germline lookup yields CDR1 LNHNV and CDR2 YYDKDF (reference sequence). This CDR3 spans 12 amino acids. CDR3 in amino acids: CATSGSDGTQYF.

The chain carries TRBV7-9 and TRBJ1-2; TCRdb calls TRBD1, which cannot be checked without DNA. Germline CDR1 is SEHNR and CDR2 is FQNEAQ (reference sequence). CDR3 length: 12 amino acids. The CDR3 here is CASRPGTSGYTF.

The chain links TRBV10-2 to TRBJ2-7. Germline values: CDR1 WSHSY, CDR2 SAAADI. The CDR3 loop spans 14 amino acids. CDR3 in amino acids: CASSVFRSSYEQYF.

This sequence joins TRBV30 and TRBJ2-7; TCRdb proposes TRBD2, but this gene call is untestable without DNA. This CDR3 has 15 amino acids. The germline V gene has CDR1 GTSNPN and CDR2 SVGIG (reference sequence). The CDR3 sequence is CAWSVMAGSADEQYF.

The chain is built from TRBV12-3 or TRBV12-4 and TRBJ2-7; TCRdb calls TRBD2, which cannot be checked without DNA. This CDR3 spans 15 amino acids. The CDR3 protein is CASTSRRLAGYEQYF.

CDR3 sequence: CSVATSTGEKLFF. The gene calls are TRBV29-1 and TRBJ1-4; with no DNA, the TCRdb D assignment of TRBD1 cannot be verified. The CDR3 length is 13 residues. Germline CDR1 SQVTM, CDR2 ANQGSEA.

The rearrangement uses TRBV25-1 and TRBJ2-4; TCRdb returns TRBD2, unconfirmable since there is no DNA. Germline values: CDR1 MGHDK, CDR2 SYGVNS. The CDR3 runs to 19 residues. The CDR3 reads CASSETLGGSGGPQNIQYF.

This chain uses TRBV12-3 or TRBV12-4 with TRBJ2-1; the TRBD2 assignment by TCRdb is unverifiable without DNA. CDR3 length: 16 residues. The chain's CDR3 is CASSPSGSPVAREQFF.

This sequence joins TRBV20-1 and TRBJ2-1; TCRdb selects TRBD2, and the lack of DNA leaves this call unchecked. Germline assignment: CDR1 DFQATT and CDR2 SNEGSKA (reference sequence). The CDR3 is made up of 12 amino acids. This CDR3 is CSARPSGIEQFF.

The chain uses TRBV3-1 and TRBJ1-3. Germline lookup yields CDR1 LGHDT and CDR2 YNNKEL (reference sequence). CDR3 length: 13 residues. CDR3 region: CASSQEDGNTIYF.

V gene TRBV29-1 combines with J gene TRBJ2-7; there is no DNA to check the TCRdb D call of TRBD1. Per germline, CDR1 SQVTM and CDR2 ANQGSEA. This CDR3 has 13 residues. The CDR3 loop reads CSVVPGSYGEQYF.

This chain connects TRBV12-3 or TRBV12-4 to TRBJ1-2. The CDR3 has 14 residues. The CDR3 loop reads CASSGISGYYGYTF.

CDR3 loop: CASSPGLVRNTGELFF. The rearrangement joins TRBV9 to TRBJ2-2; the TRBD2 assignment by TCRdb is unverifiable without DNA. Germline CDR1 is SGDLS and CDR2 is YYNGEE. The CDR3 sequence is 16 residues long.

V is TRBV7-8 and J is TRBJ2-1; there is no DNA to check the TCRdb D call of TRBD2. The CDR3 covers 16 residues. Germline-derived CDR1 and CDR2 are SGHVS and FQNEAQ. CDR3 loop: CASSPILSGSYNEQFF.

The chain employs TRBV20-1 and TRBJ1-2; TCRdb returns TRBD1, unconfirmable since there is no DNA. The CDR3 contains 14 residues. Germline CDR1 is DFQATT and CDR2 is SNEGSKA (reference sequence). The CDR3 reads CSARGSNGLGAYTF.

The chain combines TRBV3-1 with TRBJ2-1; TCRdb calls TRBD2, which cannot be checked without DNA. The germline V gene has CDR1 LGHDT and CDR2 YNNKEL (reference sequence). The CDR3 is made up of 16 amino acids. CDR3 amino acids: CASSFRSGLATNEQFF.

The chain joins TRBV6-1 to TRBJ1-1. Germline V gene data show CDR1 as MNHNS and CDR2 as SASEGT. The CDR3 is made up of 15 amino acids. This CDR3 is CASSEGVGSNTEAFF.

The gene calls are TRBV3-1 and TRBJ2-1. In germline, CDR1 is LGHDT, CDR2 YNNKEL (reference sequence). This CDR3 comprises 16 residues. CDR3 in amino acids: CASSQAATFSYNEQFF.